This entry is about one TCR beta chain. Antigen specificity is unknown. This sample is drawn from a study of graft-versus-host responses after intestinal transplantation. Across the study: Recipients uniformly received anti-thymocyte globulin induction, followed by tacrolimus and steroids for roughly three years.

Libraries were prepared by immunoSEQ multiplex PCR; TCRdb keeps only in-frame clonotypes and omits some of them. The table shows tens of thousands of clones, with 90% to 95% occurring only once. Trimming shortened V by 5 bases and J by 11 bases, and 13 bases separated the two germline ends. The CDR3 totals 13 residues. Germline values: CDR1 LNHNV, CDR2 YYDKDF (reference sequence). Study-level points and caveats: Patients with graft-donor T cell macrochimerism had high graft-versus-host to host-versus-graft clonal ratios in allografts. GvH clones occurred in recipient marrow; some first appeared in ileum or blood.

The chain has TRBV15 and TRBJ1-6; D might be TRBD1 (6 bases). The sequenced sample was unstimulated CD8+ T cells sorted from spleen or lymph node cells, obtained before intestinal transplant. The clonotype comes from a human donor who received an intestinal transplant. The CDR3 DNA reads as TGTGCCACCAGCGGAAGGGACACAGCACCCCTCCACTTT. Amino acids: CATSGRDTAPLHF.